The entry below describes one T cell receptor beta chain. Antigen unknown. The V and J ends lost 2 bases and 4 bases respectively, with 5 bases between them. This CDR3 has 12 amino acids. The data were taken from a study of T-cell reconstitution after alpha-beta-depleted transplantation in children. Broader study findings: Alpha-beta T cells present about two months after transplant were reported to originate from several hundred expanded graft clones.

For TCRbeta, the library was prepared with unique molecular identifiers. TCRdb re-derived calls from the PCR reads in MiXCR, one entry per CDR3 protein. The sample lists 550,000 to 600,000 distinct CDR3 sequences; 23% were seen once. This receptor was identified in a boy under three years old who had a stem cell transplant for acute myeloid leukemia, so the T cells may come from the graft donor. Sequencing used PBMCs, mostly from graft donor cells, obtained 360 days after TCRalphabeta/CD19-depleted stem cell transplant. The chain combines TRBV12-3 or TRBV12-4 with TRBJ2-5; D not certain. The CDR3 loop reads CASSLTLETQYF. CDR3 bases: TGTGCCAGCAGTTTAACTCTAGAGACCCAGTACTTC.